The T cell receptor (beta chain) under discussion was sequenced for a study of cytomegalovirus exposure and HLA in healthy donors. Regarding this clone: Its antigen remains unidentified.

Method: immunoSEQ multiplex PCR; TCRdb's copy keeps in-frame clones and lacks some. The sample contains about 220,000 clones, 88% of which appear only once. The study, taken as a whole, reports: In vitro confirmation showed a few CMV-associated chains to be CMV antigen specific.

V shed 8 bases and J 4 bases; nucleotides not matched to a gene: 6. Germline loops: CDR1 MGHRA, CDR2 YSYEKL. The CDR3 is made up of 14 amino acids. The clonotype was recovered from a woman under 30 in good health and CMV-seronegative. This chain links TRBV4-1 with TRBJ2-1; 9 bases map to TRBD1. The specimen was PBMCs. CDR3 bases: TGCGCCAGCGGACAGGGGATGGGGTACAATGAGCAGTTCTTC. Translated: CASGQGMGYNEQFF.